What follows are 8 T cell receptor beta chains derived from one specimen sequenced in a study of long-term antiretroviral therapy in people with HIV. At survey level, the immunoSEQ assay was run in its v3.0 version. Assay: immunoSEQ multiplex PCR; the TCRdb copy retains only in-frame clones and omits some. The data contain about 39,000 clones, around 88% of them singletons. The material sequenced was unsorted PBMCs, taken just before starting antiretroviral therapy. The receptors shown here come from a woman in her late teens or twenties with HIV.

The CDR3 sequence: CASSLGDRTNTEAFF. The CDR3, as DNA: TGTGCCAGCAGCTTAGGTGACAGAACCAACACTGAAGCTTTCTTT. The chain combines TRBV7-2 with TRBJ1-1, with TRBD1 as a possible D gene (5 bases). The CDR3 is 15 amino acids. The germline V and J ends were trimmed by 1 base and 2 bases, with 11 bases remaining between them. Looked up from germline, CDR1 is SGHTA and CDR2 is FQGNSA.

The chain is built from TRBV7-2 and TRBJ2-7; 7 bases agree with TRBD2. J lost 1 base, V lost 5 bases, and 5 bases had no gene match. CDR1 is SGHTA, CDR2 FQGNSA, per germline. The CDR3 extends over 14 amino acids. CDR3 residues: CASSPQAGSYEQYF. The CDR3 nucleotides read TGTGCCAGCAGCCCCCAAGCGGGGTCCTACGAGCAGTACTTC.

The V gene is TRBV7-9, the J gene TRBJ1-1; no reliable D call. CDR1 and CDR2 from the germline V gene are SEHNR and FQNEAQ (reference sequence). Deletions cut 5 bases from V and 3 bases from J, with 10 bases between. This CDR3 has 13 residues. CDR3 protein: CASSAAAYTEAFF. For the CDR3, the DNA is TGTGCCAGCAGCGCCGCAGCATACACTGAAGCTTTCTTT.

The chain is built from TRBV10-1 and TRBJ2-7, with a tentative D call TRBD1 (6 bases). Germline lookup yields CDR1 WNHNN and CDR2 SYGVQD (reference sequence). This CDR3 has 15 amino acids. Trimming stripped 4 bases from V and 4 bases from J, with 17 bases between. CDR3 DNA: TGCGCCAGCAGTGGAAGGGACACCGCGTGGTACGAGCAGTACTTC. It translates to CASSGRDTAWYEQYF.

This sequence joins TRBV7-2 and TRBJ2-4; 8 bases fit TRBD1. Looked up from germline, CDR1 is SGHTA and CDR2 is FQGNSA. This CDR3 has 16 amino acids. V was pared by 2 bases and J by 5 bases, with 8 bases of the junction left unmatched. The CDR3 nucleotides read TGTGCCAGCAGCTTATTTAAGCAGGGGGCGGAAAACATTCAGTACTTC. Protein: CASSLFKQGAENIQYF.

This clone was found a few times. DNA for the CDR3: TGTGCCAGCAGCCTCTCCAGTTCTAGCTACAATGAGCAGTTCTTC. Its protein product is CASSLSSSSYNEQFF. This rearrangement joins TRBV7-9 to TRBJ2-1; unclear D gene. V lost 5 bases to trimming and J lost 3 bases, with 14 bases between them. The CDR3 totals 15 residues. Germline V gene sequence: CDR1 SEHNR, CDR2 FQNEAQ (reference sequence).

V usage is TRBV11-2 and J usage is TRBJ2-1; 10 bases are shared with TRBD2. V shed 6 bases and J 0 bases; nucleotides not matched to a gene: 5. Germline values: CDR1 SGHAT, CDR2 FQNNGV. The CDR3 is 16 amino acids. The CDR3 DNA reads TGTGCCAGCAGACATAGCGGGGGGAGCTCCTACAATGAGCAGTTCTTC. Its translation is CASRHSGGSSYNEQFF.

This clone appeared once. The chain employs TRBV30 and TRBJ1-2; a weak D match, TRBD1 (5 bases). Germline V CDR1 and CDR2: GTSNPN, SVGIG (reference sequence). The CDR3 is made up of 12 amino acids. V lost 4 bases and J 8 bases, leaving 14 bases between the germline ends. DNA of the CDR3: TGTGCCTGGATACCCCAGGGCGGCGGCTACACCTTC. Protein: CAWIPQGGGYTF.